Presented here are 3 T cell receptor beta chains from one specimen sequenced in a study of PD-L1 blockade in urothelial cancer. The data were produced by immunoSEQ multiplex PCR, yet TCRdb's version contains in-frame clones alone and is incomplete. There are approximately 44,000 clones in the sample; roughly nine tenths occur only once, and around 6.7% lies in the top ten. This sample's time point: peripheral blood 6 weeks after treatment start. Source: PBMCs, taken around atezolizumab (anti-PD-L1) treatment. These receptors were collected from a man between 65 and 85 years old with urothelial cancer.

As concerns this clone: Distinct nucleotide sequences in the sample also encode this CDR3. The DNA for the CDR3 is TGCGCCAGCAGCCAAGAGCGTCAGACAGGGGGTGTCGACGAGCAGTACTTC. Protein: CASSQERQTGGVDEQYF. The chain is built from TRBV4-1 and TRBJ2-7, with 9 bases lining up with TRBD1. This CDR3 region has 17 residues. V trimming: 0 bases; J trimming: 5 bases; junction bases outside the gene matches: 11. Germline CDR1 and CDR2: MGHRA and YSYEKL.

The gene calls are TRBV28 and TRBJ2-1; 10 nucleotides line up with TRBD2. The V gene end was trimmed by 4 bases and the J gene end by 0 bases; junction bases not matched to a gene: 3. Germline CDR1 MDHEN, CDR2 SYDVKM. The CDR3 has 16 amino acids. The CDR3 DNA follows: TGTGCCAGCAGTTCGTTAGCGGGAGGCTCCTACAATGAGCAGTTCTTC. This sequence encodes CASSSLAGGSYNEQFF.

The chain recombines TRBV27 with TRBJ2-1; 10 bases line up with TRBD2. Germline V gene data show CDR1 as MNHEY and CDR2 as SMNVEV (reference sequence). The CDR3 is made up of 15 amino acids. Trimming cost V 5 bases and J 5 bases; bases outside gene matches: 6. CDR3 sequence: CASSPQREGHNEQFF. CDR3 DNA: TGTGCCAGCAGTCCCCAGCGGGAGGGCCACAATGAGCAGTTCTTC.